These 5 T cell receptor beta chains were sequenced from one sample in a study of regulatory T cells in long-lasting Graves disease. The sample's time point: newly diagnosed GD, antithyroid drugs for less than 3 months. After RNA was extracted from PBMCs, the TCR library was made from it. To make TCR beta libraries, researchers used iRepertoire HTBI primers and Arm-PCR of CDR3 regions. TCRdb itself ran the multiplex PCR reads through MiXCR, one entry per CDR3 protein. This sample has hundreds of thousands of distinct CDR3 sequences, with approximately 12% found just once. Separately, the same data were catalogued under a study of T cells in Graves' hyperthyroidism and ophthalmopathy.

Sample: peripheral blood mononuclear cells (PBMCs), taken at new diagnosis, from a patient treated with antithyroid drugs. Source of these receptors: a woman between 25 and 40 years old with Graves disease.

This clonotype was counted a few times. The chain links TRBV5-1 to TRBJ1-2, with D perhaps TRBD1 (5 bases). The CDR3 covers 14 residues. The germline gives CDR1 SGHRS, CDR2 YFSETQ. Trimming left V 5 bases short and J 4 bases short, with 15 bases between. CDR3: CASSLDGGSYGYTF. CDR3 sequence (DNA): TGCGCCAGCAGTCTGGATGGGGGTAGCTATGGCTACACCTTC.

The CDR3 DNA follows: TGTGCCTGGAGGGGGCCCTCAAAAAACATTCAGTACTTC. It is translated as CAWRGPSKNIQYF. The J gene is TRBJ2-4, the V gene TRBV30, with a possible D match to TRBD1 (5 bases). The CDR3 has 13 amino acids. V lost 3 bases and J 4 bases, leaving 10 bases between the germline ends. From germline, CDR1 is GTSNPN and CDR2 SVGIG (reference sequence).

This clonotype has a handful of counts. The chain joins TRBV9 to TRBJ2-5, with 9 bases lining up with TRBD2. CDR1 is SGDLS and CDR2 is YYNGEE in the germline V gene. CDR3 size: 17 residues. V dropped 1 base and J dropped 5; count of bases not matched to a gene: 12. CDR3 nucleotide sequence: TGTGCCAGCAGCGTATTCGGGGCGGGAGGGCCGACGGAGACCCAGTACTTC. Its translation: CASSVFGAGGPTETQYF. Based on the CDR3 plus reference TRBV9 and TRBJ2-5, the full variable domain is DSGVTQTPKHLITATGQRVTLRCSPRSGDLSVYWYQQSLDQGLQFLIQYYNGEERAKGNILERFSAQQFPDLHSELNLSSLELGDSALYFCASSVFGAGGPTETQYFGPGTRLLVL.

Concerning this clonotype itself: This likely traces to a read error, being one base from a far larger clone. The conserved closing phenylalanine or tryptophan is absent in this CDR3, likely reflecting a read error. No DNA is shown, since the ends of the CDR3 on it are uncertain; the CDR3 is the one TCRdb lists. The rearrangement joins TRBV20-1 to TRBJ2-1; the table's D call TRBD2 went unverified against the DNA. The CDR3 is 15 residues long, ends included. Germline CDR1 and CDR2: DFQATT and SNEGSKA (reference sequence). The CDR3 spells CSARPSGKESDTQYL.

This clonotype appeared many times. Here the CDR3 DNA reads TGTGCCAGCAGTTTAGAGGGACAGGGGGGAAATGAGCAGTTCTTC. This gives the protein CASSLEGQGGNEQFF. The rearrangement links TRBV27 to TRBJ2-1; the match to TRBD1 covers 11 bases. V lost 2 bases to trimming and J lost 7 bases; unmatched junction nucleotides: 4. Germline CDR1 reads MNHEY; CDR2 reads SMNVEV (reference sequence). CDR3 length equals 15 residues.